The rows below give T cell receptor beta chains drawn from one sample of a study of T cells after yellow fever vaccination. TCRdb called the 5' RACE reads again in MiXCR, with one record for every CDR3 protein. The data show some 260,000 distinct CDR3 sequences, with roughly 5.6% seen just once and more than 3% held by the top ten. This specimen was CD4+ T cells sorted from PBMCs, taken on the day of the yellow fever booster vaccination. Receptors originate from a man aged 18 to 35 who received the YFV17D yellow fever vaccine. CDR3s include the opening cysteine and the closing phenylalanine or tryptophan. Each record gives: CDR3 length, clone size, V gene, D gene, J gene, CDR3 DNA, CDR3 protein. A D gene is named only where the DNA matches it firmly. Part of the rows lack a size; the others show once, few, many or a class for expanded clones.

>18|many|TRBV11-2|TRBD2|TRBJ2-3
TGTGCCAGCAGCTTAGGCACTAGCGGGGGGCTGTGGGCAGATACGCAGTATTTT
CASSLGTSGGLWADTQYF
>15|NA|TRBV7-8|TRBD1|TRBJ2-3
TGTGCCAGCAGCTGGTGGGGGGACAGGTCAGATACGCAGTATTTT
CASSWWGDRSDTQYF
>14|few|TRBV28|TRBD1|TRBJ1-2
TGTGCCAGCAGTTTAGTGTCAGGGGGCTATGGCTACACCTTC
CASSLVSGGYGYTF
>16|NA|TRBV7-9|NA|TRBJ1-3
TGTGCCAGCAGGCGAGAAGAAAGAACAGGTGGAAACACCATATATTTT
CASRREERTGGNTIYF
>16|NA|TRBV20-1|TRBD1|TRBJ1-1
TGCAGTGCCTCATCCGGGACAGCGGGAAGGAACACTGAAGCTTTCTTT
CSASSGTAGRNTEAFF
>14|many|TRBV7-9|NA|TRBJ2-3
TGTGCCAGCAGCTACCGGGGCCTGGCAGATACGCAGTATTTT
CASSYRGLADTQYF
>13|many|TRBV20-1|NA|TRBJ2-5
TGCAGTGCTCGGGTCTCGGCAATAGGGACCCAGTACTTC
CSARVSAIGTQYF
>13|few|TRBV27|TRBD1|TRBJ2-3
TGTGCTGCGAGGCAGGGGGCTACAGATACGCAGTATTTT
CAARQGATDTQYF
>14|NA|TRBV5-1|NA|TRBJ1-5
TGCGCCAGCTCCTCGGACACGGGGAATCAGCCCCAGCATTTT
CASSSDTGNQPQHF
>15|NA|TRBV18|TRBD1|TRBJ2-2
TGTGCCAGCTCACCGGACAGGGGGGACACCGGGGAGCTGTTTTTT
CASSPDRGDTGELFF
>16|NA|TRBV6-1|NA|TRBJ1-1
TGTGCCAGCAGTGAAAACATGGGGAAGGGAAACACTGAAGCTTTCTTT
CASSENMGKGNTEAFF
>16|many|TRBV5-1|NA|TRBJ2-5
TGCGCCAGCAGCTTGGCCGAGGCAGGCGGGCCGAAGACCCAGTACTTC
CASSLAEAGGPKTQYF
>14|few|TRBV12-3/TRBV12-4|NA|TRBJ1-2
TGTGCCAGCAGTTTAGTCCAGGGAGGCAATGGCTACACCTTC
CASSLVQGGNGYTF
>13|many|TRBV20-1|NA|TRBJ1-2
TGCAGTGCTAGCATAAGGGGGACCTATGGCTACACCTTC
CSASIRGTYGYTF
>13|many|TRBV6-5|NA|TRBJ1-1
TGTGCCAGCAGTTTTATGGGGGGCGCTGAAGCTTTCTTT
CASSFMGGAEAFF
>14|few|TRBV7-9|TRBD1|TRBJ1-1
TGTGCCAGCACCGCCGGACAGGGTATATCGGAAGCTTTCTTT
CASTAGQGISEAFF
>12|few|TRBV9|NA|TRBJ1-5
TGTGCCAGCAGCGCCCTGGAAGGACCCCAGCATTTT
CASSALEGPQHF
>15|few|TRBV5-1|TRBD2|TRBJ2-1
TGCGCCAGCAGCTTGCGAAGCGGGGGGGCCTATGAGCAGTTCTTC
CASSLRSGGAYEQFF
>16|many|TRBV5-1|NA|TRBJ2-7
TGCGCCAGCAGCTTGGCTGGTGGAATTCCATGGGACGAGCAGTACTTC
CASSLAGGIPWDEQYF
>15|few|TRBV4-2|NA|TRBJ1-2
TGTGCCAGCAGCCCAACGCAGGGGTCCCTCTATGGCTACACCTTC
CASSPTQGSLYGYTF
>12|few|TRBV29-1|NA|TRBJ2-7
TGCAGCGTTTCCCTAGGTCCCTACGAGCAGTACTTC
CSVSLGPYEQYF
>18|many|TRBV7-9|TRBD2|TRBJ2-5
TGTGCCAGCAGCCGCCTATCGCGGGGGGGCCGACTGAGGGAGACCCAGTACTTC
CASSRLSRGGRLRETQYF
>15|few|TRBV7-2|TRBD2|TRBJ2-5
TGTGCCAGCAGCTCCAGAGCGGGGGGGGGAGAGACCCAGTACTTC
CASSSRAGGGETQYF
>14|NA|TRBV4-1|NA|TRBJ2-3
TGCGCCAGCAGCCAAGTAGCTAGCACAGATACGCAGTATTTT
CASSQVASTDTQYF
>15|many|TRBV5-1|TRBD1|TRBJ1-6
TGCGCCAGCAGCTTGGCCCAGGGGGTGAGTTCACCCCTCCACTTT
CASSLAQGVSSPLHF
>14|few|TRBV5-1|NA|TRBJ1-4
TGCGCCAGCAGTTTGGACAGCGGGAATGAAAAACTGTTTTTT
CASSLDSGNEKLFF
>13|many|TRBV6-5|NA|TRBJ1-1
TGTGCCAGCAGTTACGGGCGGAACACTGAAGCTTTCTTT
CASSYGRNTEAFF
>13|many|TRBV20-1|NA|TRBJ2-4
TGCAGTGCTAGAGATGTCGCCAAAAACATTCAGTACTTC
CSARDVAKNIQYF
>14|NA|TRBV20-1|NA|TRBJ1-1
TGCAGTGCTAGTTTGGGGGCAGGGAACACTGAAGCTTTCTTT
CSASLGAGNTEAFF
>13|many|TRBV23-1|NA|TRBJ1-1
TGCGCCAGCAGTCAAGCCCCGGGGACGGAAGCTTTCTTT
CASSQAPGTEAFF
>14|few|TRBV5-1|TRBD1|TRBJ1-2
TGCGCCAGCAGCCCAGGGGGCCCCACCTATGGCTACACCTTC
CASSPGGPTYGYTF
>16|NA|TRBV2|NA|TRBJ1-5
TGTGCCAGCAGGAGGGAACGGACAGATAGCAATCAGCCCCAGCATTTT
CASRRERTDSNQPQHF
>14|few|TRBV5-1|NA|TRBJ2-2
TGCGCCAGCAGCAAGGGACAGAACACCGGGGAGCTGTTTTTT
CASSKGQNTGELFF
>15|few|TRBV15|NA|TRBJ2-1
TGTGCCACCAGCAGCCTGATGCTCACAGACAATGAGCAGTTCTTC
CATSSLMLTDNEQFF
>14|few|TRBV12-3/TRBV12-4|NA|TRBJ1-3
TGTGCCAGCACCACCCGGGGGTCCGGAAACACCATATATTTT
CASTTRGSGNTIYF
>12|many|TRBV7-2|NA|TRBJ1-1
TGTGCCAGCAGCCCGCCTGAACAACTGGCTTTCTTT
CASSPPEQLAFF
>16|NA|TRBV5-1|NA|TRBJ2-6
TGCGCCAGCAGCTTGGACAGGGCGGCTGGGGCCAACGTCCTGACTTTC
CASSLDRAAGANVLTF
>16|few|TRBV7-2|NA|TRBJ1-2
TGTGCCAGCAGCCCATCCATCAGAGGGACCCACTATGGCTACACCTTC
CASSPSIRGTHYGYTF
>14|NA|TRBV28|NA|TRBJ1-1
TGTGCCAGCTATGGGGGGTCGCGGAACACTGAAGCTTTCTTT
CASYGGSRNTEAFF
>16|NA|TRBV7-2|NA|TRBJ2-7
TGTGCCAGCAGCTCATCCCGGGCAGGGCCCCCTGGGGAGCAGTACTTC
CASSSSRAGPPGEQYF
>12|NA|TRBV20-1|TRBD1|TRBJ2-5
TGCAGTGCTCCGACAGGGCGGGAGACCCAGTACTTC
CSAPTGRETQYF
>14|NA|TRBV5-1|NA|TRBJ2-3
TGCGCCAGCAGCTTGGGGCGGGTCGAAGATACGCAGTATTTT
CASSLGRVEDTQYF
>13|NA|TRBV29-1|TRBD1|TRBJ2-1
TGCAGCGTTGGGGGACAGCGATACAATGAGCAGTTCTTC
CSVGGQRYNEQFF